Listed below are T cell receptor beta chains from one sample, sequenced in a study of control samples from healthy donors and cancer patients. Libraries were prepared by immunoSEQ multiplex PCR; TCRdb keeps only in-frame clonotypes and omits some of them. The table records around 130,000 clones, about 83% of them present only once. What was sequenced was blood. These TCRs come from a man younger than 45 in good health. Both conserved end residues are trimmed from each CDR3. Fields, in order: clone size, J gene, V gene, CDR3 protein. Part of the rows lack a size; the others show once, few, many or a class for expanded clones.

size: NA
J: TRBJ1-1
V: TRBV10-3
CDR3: AISERVPNTEAF

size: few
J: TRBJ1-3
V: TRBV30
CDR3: AWSLGENGNTIY

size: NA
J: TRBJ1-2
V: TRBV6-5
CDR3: ASSLSGTENGYT

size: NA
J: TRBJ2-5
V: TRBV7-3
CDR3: ASSPQGTARETQY

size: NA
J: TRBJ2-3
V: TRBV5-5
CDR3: ASSLPTSVGDTQY

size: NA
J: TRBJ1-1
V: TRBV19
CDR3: ASSIARGNTEAF

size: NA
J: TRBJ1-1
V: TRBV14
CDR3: ASSQWVRGNSMNTEAF

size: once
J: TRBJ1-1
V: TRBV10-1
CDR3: ASSESRPSGKEAF

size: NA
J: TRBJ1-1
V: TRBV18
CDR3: ASSTTGGNTEAF

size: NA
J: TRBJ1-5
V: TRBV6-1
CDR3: ASSVAGTVGQPQH

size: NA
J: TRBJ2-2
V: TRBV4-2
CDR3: ASSQDFTSGGAGVSTGELF

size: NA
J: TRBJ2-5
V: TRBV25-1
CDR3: ASSESPRLETQY

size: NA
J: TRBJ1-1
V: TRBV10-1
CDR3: ASSVTPLLNTEAF

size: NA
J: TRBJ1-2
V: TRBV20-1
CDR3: SASSRTYGYT

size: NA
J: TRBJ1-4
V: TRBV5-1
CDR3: ASSLGYVTGDNEKLF

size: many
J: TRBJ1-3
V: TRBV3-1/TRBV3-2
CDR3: ASSQPQGAGNTIY

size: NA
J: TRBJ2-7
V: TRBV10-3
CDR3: AISVGQGYEQY

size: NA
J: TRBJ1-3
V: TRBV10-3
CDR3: AISDSGAISGNTIY

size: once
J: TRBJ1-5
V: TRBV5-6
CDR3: ASSYLGRSNQPQH

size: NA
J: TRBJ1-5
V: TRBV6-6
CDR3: ASSSNQGFSQAQH

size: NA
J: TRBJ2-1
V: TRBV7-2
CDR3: ASSLVEVEQF

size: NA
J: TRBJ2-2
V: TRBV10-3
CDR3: ATAGLASLNTGELF

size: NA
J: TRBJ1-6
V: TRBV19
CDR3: ASTLGTGVNSPLH

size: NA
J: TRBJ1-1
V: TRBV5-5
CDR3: ASTISTGGKEAF

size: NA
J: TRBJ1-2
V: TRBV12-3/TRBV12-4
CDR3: ASSSRGYT

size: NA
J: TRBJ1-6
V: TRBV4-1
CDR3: ASSQDRGQYNSPLH

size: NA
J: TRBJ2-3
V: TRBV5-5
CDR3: ASSPGTGQSLDTQY

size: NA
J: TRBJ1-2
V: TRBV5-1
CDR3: ASSREGQFYGYT

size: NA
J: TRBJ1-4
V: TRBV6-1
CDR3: ASSEGYRTPTNEKLF

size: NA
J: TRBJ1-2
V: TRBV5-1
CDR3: ASSLAYNYGYT

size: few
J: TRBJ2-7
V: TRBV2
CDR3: ASSSSYEQY

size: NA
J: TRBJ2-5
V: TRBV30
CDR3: AWSVGLVVPKETQY

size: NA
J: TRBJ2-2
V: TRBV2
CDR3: ASSEAGSGGDTGELF

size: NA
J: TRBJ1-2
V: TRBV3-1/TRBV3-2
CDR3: ASSQESEGLNGYT

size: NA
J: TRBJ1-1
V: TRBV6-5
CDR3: ASRDRGPEAF

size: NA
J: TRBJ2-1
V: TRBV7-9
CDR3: ASSLGIQHNEQF

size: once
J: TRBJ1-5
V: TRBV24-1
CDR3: ATSDSGPQH

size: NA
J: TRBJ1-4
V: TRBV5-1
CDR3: ASSLKGQTNEKLF

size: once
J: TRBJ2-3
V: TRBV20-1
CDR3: SASQGGPTDTQY

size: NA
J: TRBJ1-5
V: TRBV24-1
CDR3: ATSDNAWGSNQPQH

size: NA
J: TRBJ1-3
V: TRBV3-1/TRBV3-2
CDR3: ASSLGTHSGNTIY

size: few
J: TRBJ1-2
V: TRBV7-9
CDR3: ASSPQGGQYGYT

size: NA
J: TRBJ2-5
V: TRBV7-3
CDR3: ASSFGREETQY

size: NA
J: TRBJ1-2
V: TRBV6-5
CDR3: ASSSTGFDGYT

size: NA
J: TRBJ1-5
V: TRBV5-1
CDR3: ASSLTTGGLQPQH

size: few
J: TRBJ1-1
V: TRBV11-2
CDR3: ASSLGVNTEAF

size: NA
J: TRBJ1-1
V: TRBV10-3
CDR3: AIRDSLNTEAF

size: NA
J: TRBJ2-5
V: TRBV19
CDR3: ASSIAGTSSHQETQY

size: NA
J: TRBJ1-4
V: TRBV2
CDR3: ASGDSNEKLF

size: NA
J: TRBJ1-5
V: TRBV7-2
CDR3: ASSLTGGGQPQH

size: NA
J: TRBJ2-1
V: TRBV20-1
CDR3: SARLYNEQF

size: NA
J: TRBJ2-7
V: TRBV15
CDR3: ATSRDLTREQY

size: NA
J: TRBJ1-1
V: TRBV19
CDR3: ASSADRGGTEAF

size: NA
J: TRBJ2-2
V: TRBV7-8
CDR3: ASLMTGELF

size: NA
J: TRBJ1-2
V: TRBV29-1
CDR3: SALSQAGGYT